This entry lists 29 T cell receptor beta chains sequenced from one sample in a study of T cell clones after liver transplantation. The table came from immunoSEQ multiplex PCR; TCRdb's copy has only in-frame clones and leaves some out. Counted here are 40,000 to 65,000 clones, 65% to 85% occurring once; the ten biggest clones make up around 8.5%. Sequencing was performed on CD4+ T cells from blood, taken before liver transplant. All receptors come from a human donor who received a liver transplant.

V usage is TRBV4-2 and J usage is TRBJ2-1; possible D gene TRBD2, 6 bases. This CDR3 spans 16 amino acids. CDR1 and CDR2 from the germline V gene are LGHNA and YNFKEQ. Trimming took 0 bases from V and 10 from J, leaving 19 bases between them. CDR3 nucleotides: TGTGCCAGCAGCCAAGATCAGCGGGCCCGAGTACGAGAGCAGTTCTTC. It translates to CASSQDQRARVREQFF.

In nucleotides, the CDR3 is TGTGCCAGCTCCGACAGGGAATACGAGCAGTACTTC. Its translation: CASSDREYEQYF. V is TRBV6-1 and J is TRBJ2-7; 7 bases match TRBD1. CDR3 size: 12 residues. Trimming cost V 8 bases and J 4 bases; bases outside gene matches: 5. Looked up from germline, CDR1 is MNHNS and CDR2 is SASEGT.

DNA of the CDR3: TGCAGCGTTGCCGGACAGGGGAGTCAGGAAAAACTGTTTTTT. Encoded protein: CSVAGQGSQEKLFF. The chain employs TRBV29-1 and TRBJ1-4; 9 positions agree with TRBD1. Germline V gene lookup returns CDR1 SQVTM and CDR2 ANQGSEA. The V segment lost 4 bases and the J segment 8 bases; nucleotides outside the gene matches: 8. CDR3 length: 14 amino acids.

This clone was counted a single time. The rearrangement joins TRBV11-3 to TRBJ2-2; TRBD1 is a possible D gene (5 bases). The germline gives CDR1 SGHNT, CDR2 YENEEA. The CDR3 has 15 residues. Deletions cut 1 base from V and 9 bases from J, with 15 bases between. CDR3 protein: CASSLGQTTSRELFF. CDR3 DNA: TGTGCCAGCAGCTTAGGACAGACCACCTCCCGGGAGCTGTTTTTT.

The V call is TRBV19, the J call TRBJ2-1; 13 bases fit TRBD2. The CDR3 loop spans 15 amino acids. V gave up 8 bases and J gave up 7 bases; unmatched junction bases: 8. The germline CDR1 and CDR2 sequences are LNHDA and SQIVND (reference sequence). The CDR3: CASHHPLAGGNEQFF. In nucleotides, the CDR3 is TGTGCCAGTCATCACCCACTAGCGGGAGGGAATGAGCAGTTCTTC.

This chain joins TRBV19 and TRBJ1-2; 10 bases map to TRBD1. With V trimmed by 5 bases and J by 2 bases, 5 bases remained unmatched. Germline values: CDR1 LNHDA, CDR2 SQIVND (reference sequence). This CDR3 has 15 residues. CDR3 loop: CASSLRTGGNYGYTF. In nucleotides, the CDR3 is TGTGCCAGTAGTCTCCGGACAGGGGGAAACTATGGCTACACCTTC.

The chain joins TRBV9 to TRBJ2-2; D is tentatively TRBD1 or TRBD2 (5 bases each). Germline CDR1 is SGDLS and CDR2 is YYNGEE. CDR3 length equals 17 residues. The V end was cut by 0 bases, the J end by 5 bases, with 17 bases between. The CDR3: CASSVARDGGTTGELFF. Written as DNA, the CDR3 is TGTGCCAGCAGCGTAGCTAGGGACGGCGGTACTACCGGGGAGCTGTTTTTT.

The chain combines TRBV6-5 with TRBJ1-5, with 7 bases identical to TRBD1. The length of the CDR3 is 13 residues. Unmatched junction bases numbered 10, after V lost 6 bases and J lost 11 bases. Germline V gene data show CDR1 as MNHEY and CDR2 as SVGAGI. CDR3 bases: TGTGCCAGCAGCCACGCTACAGGGGAGACCCAGCATTTT. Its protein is CASSHATGETQHF.

CDR3 coding DNA: TGTGCCAGCAGCCGCTTCACGCTAGGGAATACCGGTGAGCAGTTCTTC. Amino acids: CASSRFTLGNTGEQFF. This chain links TRBV28 with TRBJ2-1; D is ambiguous. V lost 6 bases and J lost 9, with 24 bases in between. Germline loops: CDR1 MDHEN, CDR2 SYDVKM. This CDR3 has 16 residues.

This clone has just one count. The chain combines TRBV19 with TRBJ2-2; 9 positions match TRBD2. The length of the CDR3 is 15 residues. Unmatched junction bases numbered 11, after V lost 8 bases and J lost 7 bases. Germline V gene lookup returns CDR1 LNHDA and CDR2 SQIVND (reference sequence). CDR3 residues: CASLELGAGGGELFF. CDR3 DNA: TGTGCCAGTTTGGAATTGGGAGCGGGGGGCGGGGAGCTGTTTTTT.

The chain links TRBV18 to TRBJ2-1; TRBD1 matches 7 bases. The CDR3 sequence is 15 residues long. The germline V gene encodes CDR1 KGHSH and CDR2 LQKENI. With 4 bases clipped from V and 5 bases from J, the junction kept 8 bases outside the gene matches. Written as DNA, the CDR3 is TGTGCCAGCTCACGCCAGGGGGAATTCAACAATGAGCAGTTCTTC. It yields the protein CASSRQGEFNNEQFF.

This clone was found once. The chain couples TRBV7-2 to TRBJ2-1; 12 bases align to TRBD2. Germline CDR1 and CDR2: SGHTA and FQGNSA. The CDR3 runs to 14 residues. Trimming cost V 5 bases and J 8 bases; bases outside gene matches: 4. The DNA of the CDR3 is TGTGCCAGCAGCCGGACTAGCGGGGCCTATGAGCAGTTCTTC. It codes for CASSRTSGAYEQFF.

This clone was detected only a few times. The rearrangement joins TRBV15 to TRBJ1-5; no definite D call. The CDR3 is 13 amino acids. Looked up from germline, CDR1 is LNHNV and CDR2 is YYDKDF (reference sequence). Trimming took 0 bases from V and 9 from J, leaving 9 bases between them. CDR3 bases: TGTGCCACCAGCAGAGAGTCCCGCCGGCCCCAGCATTTT. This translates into CATSRESRRPQHF.

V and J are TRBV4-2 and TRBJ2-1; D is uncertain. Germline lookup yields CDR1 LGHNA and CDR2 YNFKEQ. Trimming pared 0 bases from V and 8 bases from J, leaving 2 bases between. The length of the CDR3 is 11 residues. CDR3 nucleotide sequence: TGTGCCAGCAGCCAAGACGATGAGCAGTTCTTC. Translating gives CASSQDDEQFF.

The CDR3 loop reads CASSLTGQDNSPLHF. CDR3 in DNA: TGCGCCAGCAGCTTAACAGGACAAGATAATTCACCCCTCCACTTT. The rearrangement joins TRBV5-1 to TRBJ1-6; D is perhaps TRBD1 (5 bases). The CDR3 consists of 15 residues. Trimming removed 2 bases at V and 5 bases at J, with 11 bases between. Per germline, CDR1 SGHRS and CDR2 YFSETQ.

The CDR3 here is CASTTSAYNEQFF. In DNA, the CDR3 is TGTGCCAGCACCACCTCCGCCTACAATGAGCAGTTCTTC. J is TRBJ2-1 and V is TRBV28; D is unclear. The CDR3 is made up of 13 amino acids. V was trimmed by 7 bases and J by 2 bases, leaving 9 bases between them. Germline V gives CDR1 MDHEN, CDR2 SYDVKM.

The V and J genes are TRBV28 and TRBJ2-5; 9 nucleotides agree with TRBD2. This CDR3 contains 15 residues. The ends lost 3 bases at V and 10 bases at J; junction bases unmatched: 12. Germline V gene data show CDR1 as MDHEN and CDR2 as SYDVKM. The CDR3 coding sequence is TGTGCCAGCAGTTTGACTAGCGGTGGGAGAGAGGGCCAGTACTTC. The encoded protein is CASSLTSGGREGQYF.

The CDR3 DNA reads TGTGCCAGCAGCGTTAGACAGGAACCTACTGAAGCTTTCTTT. Protein product: CASSVRQEPTEAFF. The V call is TRBV9, the J call TRBJ1-1; TRBD1 might be the D (6 bases). V lost 2 bases and J lost 5, with 13 bases in between. The CDR3 is 14 residues long. Germline loops: CDR1 SGDLS, CDR2 YYNGEE.

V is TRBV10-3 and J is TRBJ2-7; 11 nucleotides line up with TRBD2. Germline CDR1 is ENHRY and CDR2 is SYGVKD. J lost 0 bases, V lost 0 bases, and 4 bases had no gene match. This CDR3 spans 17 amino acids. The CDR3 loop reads CAISESLAGGHSYEQYF. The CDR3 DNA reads TGTGCCATCAGTGAGTCGCTAGCGGGAGGACACTCCTACGAGCAGTACTTC.

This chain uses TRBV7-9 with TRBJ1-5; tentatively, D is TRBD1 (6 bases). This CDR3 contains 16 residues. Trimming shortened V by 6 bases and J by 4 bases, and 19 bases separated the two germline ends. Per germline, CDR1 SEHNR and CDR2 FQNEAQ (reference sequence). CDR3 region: CASSGQTGTLNQPQHF. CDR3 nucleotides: TGTGCCAGCAGTGGGCAAACCGGGACACTAAATCAGCCCCAGCATTTT.

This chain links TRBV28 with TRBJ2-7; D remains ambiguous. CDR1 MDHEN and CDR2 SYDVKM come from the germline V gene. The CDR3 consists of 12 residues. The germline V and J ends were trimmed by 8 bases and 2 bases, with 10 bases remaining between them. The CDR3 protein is CASCSWAYEQYF. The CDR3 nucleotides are TGTGCCAGCTGTAGCTGGGCCTACGAGCAGTACTTC.

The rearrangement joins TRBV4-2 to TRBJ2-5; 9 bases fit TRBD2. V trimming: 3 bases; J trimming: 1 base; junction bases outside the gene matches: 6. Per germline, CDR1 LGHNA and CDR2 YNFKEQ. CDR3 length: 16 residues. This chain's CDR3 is CASSQNSGRTQETQYF. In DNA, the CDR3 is TGTGCCAGCAGCCAGAATAGCGGGAGAACCCAAGAGACCCAGTACTTC.

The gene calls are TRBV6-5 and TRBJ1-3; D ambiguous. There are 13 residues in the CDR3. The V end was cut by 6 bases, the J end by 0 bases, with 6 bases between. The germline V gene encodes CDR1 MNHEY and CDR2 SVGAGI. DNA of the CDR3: TGTGCCAGCAGAAGGGACTCTGGAAACACCATATATTTT. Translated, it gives CASRRDSGNTIYF.

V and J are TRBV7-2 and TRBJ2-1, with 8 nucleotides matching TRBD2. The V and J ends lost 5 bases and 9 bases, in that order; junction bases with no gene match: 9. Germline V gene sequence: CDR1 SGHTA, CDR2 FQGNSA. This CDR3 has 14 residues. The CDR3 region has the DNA TGTGCCAGCAGCCCCGGGACTAGTTTAGGTGAGCAGTTCTTC. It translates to CASSPGTSLGEQFF.

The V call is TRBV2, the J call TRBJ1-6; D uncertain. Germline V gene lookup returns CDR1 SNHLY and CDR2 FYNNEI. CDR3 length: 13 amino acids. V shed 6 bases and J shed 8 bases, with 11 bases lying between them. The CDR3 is CASSPGRDSPLHF. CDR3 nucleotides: TGTGCCAGCAGCCCCGGAAGGGATTCACCCCTCCACTTT.

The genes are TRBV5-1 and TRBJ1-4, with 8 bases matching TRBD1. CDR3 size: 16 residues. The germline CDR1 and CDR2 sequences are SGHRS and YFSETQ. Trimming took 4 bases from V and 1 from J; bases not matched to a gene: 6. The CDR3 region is CASSTTGERTNEKLFF. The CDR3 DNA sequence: TGCGCCAGCAGCACGACAGGGGAAAGAACTAATGAAAAACTGTTTTTT.

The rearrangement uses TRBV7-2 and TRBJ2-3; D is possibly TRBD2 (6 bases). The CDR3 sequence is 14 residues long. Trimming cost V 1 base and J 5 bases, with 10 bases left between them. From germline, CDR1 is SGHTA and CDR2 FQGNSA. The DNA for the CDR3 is TGTGCCAGCAGCTTAGATGGGGGAGGAGATACGCAGTATTTT. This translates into CASSLDGGGDTQYF. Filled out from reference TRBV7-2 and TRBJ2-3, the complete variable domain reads GAGVSQSPSNKVTEKGKDVELRCDPISGHTALYWYRQSLGQGLEFLIYFQGNSAPDKSGLPSDRFSAERTGGSVSTLTIQRTQQEDSAVYLCASSLDGGGDTQYFGPGTRLTVL.

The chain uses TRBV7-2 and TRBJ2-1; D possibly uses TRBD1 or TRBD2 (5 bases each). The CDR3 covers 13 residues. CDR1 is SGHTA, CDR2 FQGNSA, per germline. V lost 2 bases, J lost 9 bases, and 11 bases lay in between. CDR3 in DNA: TGTGCCAGCAGCTTAATTTCGAGGGGTGAGCAGTTCTTC. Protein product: CASSLISRGEQFF. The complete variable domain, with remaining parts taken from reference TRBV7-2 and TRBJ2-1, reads GAGVSQSPSNKVTEKGKDVELRCDPISGHTALYWYRQSLGQGLEFLIYFQGNSAPDKSGLPSDRFSAERTGGSVSTLTIQRTQQEDSAVYLCASSLISRGEQFFGPGTRLTVL.

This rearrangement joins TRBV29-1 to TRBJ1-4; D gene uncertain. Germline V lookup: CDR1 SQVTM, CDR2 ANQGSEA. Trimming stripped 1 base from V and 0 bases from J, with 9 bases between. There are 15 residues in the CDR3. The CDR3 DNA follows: TGCAGCGTTGAAGTAGTGTGGGCAACTAATGAAAAACTGTTTTTT. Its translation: CSVEVVWATNEKLFF.